This TCR beta chain was recovered during a study of T cell repertoires in cytomegalovirus infection (dated by TCRdb to about 2019). About the study as a whole: The HLA type of each donor mattered for the analysis, because public TCR beta signatures pointed to carriage of CMV infection along with the matching HLA type. General conclusions and limits of the study: The ex vivo response was dominated by HLA-C-restricted CMV-specific TCR beta clonotypes, which also provided the single most frequent clonotype in two of eight donors. In both this cohort and an independent roughly 330-donor cohort, the cumulative frequency of public TCR beta family members distinguished carriers of CMV infection plus the relevant HLA type.

Instrument used: Illumina HiSeq 1500. The public reads were quality trimmed at Q25 with fastp and then assembled into clones with MiXCR by TCRdb, keeping productive beta chains. All rows with the same CDR3 protein become a single entry with the most common DNA and genes. This sample lists roughly 320,000 distinct CDR3 sequences; more than 8% were detected once. The top ten clones comprise around 4.1% of the sample. CDR1 and CDR2 (MNHEY, SMNVEV) derive from the germline V gene (reference sequence). The CDR3 covers 17 residues, taking in both the cysteine and the phenylalanine. Only the CDR3 DNA is retained, 51 bases long and in frame from the first base. V loses 4 bases, J loses 1 base, and the germline ends lie 17 bases apart. In this sample, this clonotype turned up many times. What antigen it recognizes has not been identified. No per-base quality is available; no much larger clone lies one base away.

Sequenced input: PBMCs. The sequence was collected from a human donor in good health (CMV status not recorded). Some clones in this sample may be carry-over from other donors' samples. The receptor chain draws on TRBV27 and TRBJ2-4; the D segment cannot be called with confidence. The CDR3 protein is CASSSIYGPQAKNIQYF. The sequenced DNA: TGTGCCAGCAGTTCCATCTATGGGCCCCAGGCCAAAAACATTCAGTACTTC.